This T cell receptor beta chain was profiled in a study of graft-versus-host responses after intestinal transplantation. Looking at the study overall: Transplantation in recipients was multivisceral, liver-intestinal, or isolated intestinal. Every recipient underwent anti-thymocyte globulin induction, then tacrolimus and steroids for around three years.

The assay was immunoSEQ multiplex PCR, and TCRdb's table has in-frame clones only and misses some. The data contain tens of thousands of clones, approximately 90% of them seen just once; the ten biggest clones take up 7.6%. Overall study results and limits: Some GvH clones appeared in ileal mucosa or blood before recipient bone marrow.

Notes on this clone: Its antigen remains unknown.

The CDR3 contains 14 residues. V lost 4 bases to trimming and J lost 3 bases; unmatched junction nucleotides: 4. Germline loops: CDR1 SGHRS, CDR2 YFSETQ. The chain is built from TRBV5-1 and TRBJ2-7, with TRBD1 matching over 10 bases. This TCR came from a human donor who was the organ donor for an intestinal transplant. Material: unstimulated CD8+ T cells sorted from spleen or lymph node cells, obtained before transplant. The CDR3 region has the DNA TGCGCCAGCAGCCCGGGGACAGGGGTCTACGAGCAGTACTTC. It codes for CASSPGTGVYEQYF.